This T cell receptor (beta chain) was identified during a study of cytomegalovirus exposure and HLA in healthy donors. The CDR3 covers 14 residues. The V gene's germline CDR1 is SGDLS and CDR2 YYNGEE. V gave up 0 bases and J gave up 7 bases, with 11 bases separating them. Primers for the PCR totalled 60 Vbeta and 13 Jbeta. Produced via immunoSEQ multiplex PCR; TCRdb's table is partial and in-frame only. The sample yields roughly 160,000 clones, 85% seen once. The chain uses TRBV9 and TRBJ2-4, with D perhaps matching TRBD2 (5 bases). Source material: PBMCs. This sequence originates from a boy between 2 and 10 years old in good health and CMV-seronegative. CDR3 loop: CASSVGGNVNIQYF. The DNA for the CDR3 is TGTGCCAGCAGCGTAGGAGGGAACGTGAACATTCAGTACTTC.